The rows below give T cell receptor beta chains drawn from one sample of a study of blood T cell repertoires in COVID-19. Profiled with immunoSEQ multiplex PCR; TCRdb holds only in-frame clones, not every one. The sample gives a few hundred thousand clones, 89% of which show up once; 4.6% is in the top ten. Sequenced: peripheral blood. The receptors originated from a woman aged 40 to 49 who had recovered from COVID-19. CDR3s include the opening cysteine and the closing phenylalanine or tryptophan. D genes are given only for firm matches. Where a row states a size, it is once, few, many or the class of an expanded clone; other rows omit it.

size: once
J: TRBJ2-1
D: -
V: TRBV5-8
CDR3: CASSWGVNEQFF
DNA: TGTGCCAGCAGCTGGGGAGTAAATGAGCAGTTCTTC

size: -
J: TRBJ1-4
D: -
V: TRBV4-2
CDR3: CASSQERGTAEKLFF
DNA: TGTGCCAGCAGCCAAGAGCGGGGAACGGCTGAAAAACTGTTTTTT

size: -
J: TRBJ2-1
D: -
V: TRBV29-1
CDR3: CSVGQVNEQFF
DNA: TGCAGCGTTGGGCAGGTCAATGAGCAGTTCTTC

size: -
J: TRBJ1-4
D: -
V: TRBV28
CDR3: CASTSQGGEEKLFF
DNA: TGTGCCAGCACCTCCCAGGGCGGGGAGGAAAAACTGTTTTTT

size: -
J: TRBJ2-3
D: TRBD2
V: TRBV9
CDR3: CASSVTSGGPDTQYF
DNA: TGTGCCAGCAGCGTGACTAGCGGGGGGCCGGATACGCAGTATTTT

size: -
J: TRBJ2-1
D: -
V: TRBV24-1
CDR3: CATSDLKGARNEQFF
DNA: TGTGCCACCAGTGATTTGAAGGGAGCTCGCAATGAGCAGTTCTTC

size: -
J: TRBJ1-1
D: TRBD1
V: TRBV11-2
CDR3: CASSTGMTGLNTEAFF
DNA: TGTGCCAGCAGCACCGGGATGACAGGGTTGAACACTGAAGCTTTCTTT

size: -
J: TRBJ1-4
D: -
V: TRBV19
CDR3: CASSIARGGNEKLFF
DNA: TGTGCCAGTAGTATCGCCAGGGGCGGTAATGAAAAACTGTTTTTT

size: -
J: TRBJ2-1
D: TRBD2
V: TRBV6-5
CDR3: CATSSGRWNEQFF
DNA: TGTGCCACTTCTAGCGGGAGATGGAATGAGCAGTTCTTC

size: -
J: TRBJ2-2
D: TRBD1
V: TRBV5-1
CDR3: CASSTQGAQDTGELFF
DNA: TGCGCCAGCAGCACCCAGGGGGCGCAGGACACCGGGGAGCTGTTTTTT

size: -
J: TRBJ1-5
D: TRBD1
V: TRBV19
CDR3: CASRLGTGVQHF
DNA: TGTGCCAGTAGGTTGGGGACAGGGGTCCAGCATTTT

size: once
J: TRBJ2-1
D: TRBD2
V: TRBV19
CDR3: CASSEPSGVSYNEQFF
DNA: TGTGCCAGTAGTGAACCTAGCGGGGTATCCTACAATGAGCAGTTCTTC

size: few
J: TRBJ2-1
D: -
V: TRBV12-3/TRBV12-4
CDR3: CASSQNYEQFF
DNA: TGTGCCAGCAGTCAAAACTATGAGCAGTTCTTC

size: -
J: TRBJ1-1
D: -
V: TRBV5-1
CDR3: CASSGGLGGNTEAFF
DNA: TGCGCCAGCAGCGGCGGTCTTGGCGGGAACACTGAAGCTTTCTTT

size: -
J: TRBJ1-1
D: -
V: TRBV30
CDR3: CAWSAQGGEAFF
DNA: TGTGCCTGGAGTGCCCAGGGCGGTGAAGCTTTCTTT

size: once
J: TRBJ2-1
D: TRBD2
V: TRBV28
CDR3: CASREGGLASYNEQFF
DNA: TGTGCCAGCAGAGAGGGGGGACTAGCGTCCTACAATGAGCAGTTCTTC

size: -
J: TRBJ2-1
D: -
V: TRBV21-1
CDR3: CASRAPGKTYNEQFF
DNA: TGTGCCAGCAGGGCGCCGGGAAAAACCTACAATGAGCAGTTCTTC

size: -
J: TRBJ2-1
D: TRBD2
V: TRBV15
CDR3: CATSRETSGRGYNEQFF
DNA: TGTGCCACCAGCAGAGAGACTAGCGGGAGGGGCTACAATGAGCAGTTCTTC

size: once
J: TRBJ2-1
D: TRBD2
V: TRBV10-2
CDR3: CASNPIGLAGGGDEQFF
DNA: TGCGCCAGCAACCCGATTGGTCTAGCGGGAGGAGGAGATGAGCAGTTCTTC

size: -
J: TRBJ1-1
D: -
V: TRBV7-2
CDR3: CASSQNRWALNTEAFF
DNA: TGTGCCAGCAGCCAGAACCGGTGGGCTCTAAACACTGAAGCTTTCTTT

size: -
J: TRBJ1-2
D: -
V: TRBV7-8
CDR3: CASSLVRGGGGYTF
DNA: TGTGCCAGCAGCTTAGTCAGGGGAGGGGGTGGCTACACCTTC

size: -
J: TRBJ1-1
D: -
V: TRBV28
CDR3: CASSFPGGEAFF
DNA: TGTGCCAGCAGTTTCCCGGGGGGCGAAGCTTTCTTT

size: -
J: TRBJ1-5
D: TRBD1
V: TRBV24-1
CDR3: CATSDSRTGIGNQPQHF
DNA: TGTGCCACCAGTGATAGTAGGACAGGGATCGGCAATCAGCCCCAGCATTTT

size: -
J: TRBJ2-1
D: TRBD1
V: TRBV7-9
CDR3: CASSLDRGDNEQFF
DNA: TGTGCCAGCAGCTTAGACAGGGGGGACAATGAGCAGTTCTTC

size: -
J: TRBJ2-3
D: TRBD2
V: TRBV9
CDR3: CASSVALAGTDTQYF
DNA: TGTGCCAGCAGCGTAGCCTTAGCGGGGACAGATACGCAGTATTTT

size: -
J: TRBJ2-3
D: -
V: TRBV6-2/TRBV6-3
CDR3: CASSYSLGTDTQYF
DNA: TGTGCCAGCAGTTATTCGTTAGGCACAGATACGCAGTATTTT

size: -
J: TRBJ2-5
D: -
V: TRBV6-5
CDR3: CASSPDAGLEGTQYF
DNA: TGTGCCAGCAGTCCGGATGCGGGGTTAGAGGGGACCCAGTACTTC

size: -
J: TRBJ1-1
D: -
V: TRBV5-1
CDR3: CASSLVSRSLGTEAFF
DNA: TGCGCCAGCAGCTTGGTCTCCAGGTCCTTGGGCACTGAAGCTTTCTTT

size: -
J: TRBJ1-1
D: -
V: TRBV6-5
CDR3: CASSSGAGTEAFF
DNA: TGTGCCAGCAGTTCAGGGGCTGGTACTGAAGCTTTCTTT

size: -
J: TRBJ2-7
D: TRBD1
V: TRBV2
CDR3: CASSKDRGSYEQYF
DNA: TGTGCCAGCAGTAAAGACAGGGGCTCCTACGAGCAGTACTTC

size: -
J: TRBJ1-1
D: -
V: TRBV5-1
CDR3: CASSLIQGMNTEAFF
DNA: TGCGCCAGCAGCTTAATACAGGGAATGAACACTGAAGCTTTCTTT

size: -
J: TRBJ2-4
D: -
V: TRBV19
CDR3: CASNPTGRNIQYF
DNA: TGTGCCAGTAACCCCACCGGGAGAAACATTCAGTACTTC

size: -
J: TRBJ2-2
D: TRBD1
V: TRBV18
CDR3: CASSPGQGGTGELFF
DNA: TGTGCCAGCTCACCTGGACAGGGCGGCACCGGGGAGCTGTTTTTT

size: -
J: TRBJ2-3
D: -
V: TRBV9
CDR3: CASSGGTGFWADTQYF
DNA: TGTGCCAGCAGCGGCGGAACAGGATTCTGGGCAGATACGCAGTATTTT

size: -
J: TRBJ2-1
D: TRBD2
V: TRBV6-4
CDR3: CASSASSGAGNEQFF
DNA: TGTGCCAGCAGTGCATCTAGCGGGGCTGGCAATGAGCAGTTCTTC

size: -
J: TRBJ1-4
D: -
V: TRBV10-1
CDR3: CASSESRVREKLFF
DNA: TGCGCCAGCAGTGAGAGCCGGGTACGCGAAAAACTGTTTTTT

size: few
J: TRBJ1-1
D: -
V: TRBV6-5
CDR3: CASSYKTAKPTEAFF
DNA: TGTGCCAGCAGTTACAAGACAGCAAAACCCACTGAAGCTTTCTTT

size: -
J: TRBJ2-2
D: TRBD1
V: TRBV19
CDR3: CASSPGQGVTGELFF
DNA: TGTGCCAGTAGTCCGGGACAGGGTGTAACCGGGGAGCTGTTTTTT

size: -
J: TRBJ2-3
D: -
V: TRBV29-1
CDR3: CSVVSWESTDTQYF
DNA: TGCAGCGTTGTCAGCTGGGAGAGCACAGATACGCAGTATTTT

size: -
J: TRBJ2-1
D: -
V: TRBV6-5
CDR3: CASSLIYNEQFF
DNA: TGTGCCAGTTCCCTTATCTACAATGAGCAGTTCTTC